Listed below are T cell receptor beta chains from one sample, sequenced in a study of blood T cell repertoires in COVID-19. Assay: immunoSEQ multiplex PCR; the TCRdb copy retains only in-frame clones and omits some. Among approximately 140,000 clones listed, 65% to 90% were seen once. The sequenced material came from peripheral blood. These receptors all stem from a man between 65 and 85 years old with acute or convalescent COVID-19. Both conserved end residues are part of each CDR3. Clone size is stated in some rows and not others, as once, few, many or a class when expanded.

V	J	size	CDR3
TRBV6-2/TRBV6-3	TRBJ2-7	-	CASSYQTTDYTNLYEQYF
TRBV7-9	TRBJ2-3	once	CASSPGGTDTDTQYF
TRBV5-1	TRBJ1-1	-	CASSRGQGPEAFF
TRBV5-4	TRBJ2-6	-	CASSLPGLTGANVLTF
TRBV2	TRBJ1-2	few	CASRAQGNYGYTF
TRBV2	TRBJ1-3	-	CASSFGNSGNTIYF
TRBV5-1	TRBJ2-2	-	CASGSGTVNTGELFF
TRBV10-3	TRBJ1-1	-	CAISEVGGPNTEAFF
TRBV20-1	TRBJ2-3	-	CSASSGWTSSDTQYF
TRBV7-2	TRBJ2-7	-	CASSPASGRASEQYF
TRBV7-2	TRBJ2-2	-	CASSQLGTSGFNTGELFF
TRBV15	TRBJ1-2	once	CATSRAGTGARGYTF
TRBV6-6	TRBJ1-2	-	CASTPTGGDGYTF
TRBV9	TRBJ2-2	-	CASSVGGSYSGELFF
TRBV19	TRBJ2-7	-	CASSIETGKGGSYEQYF
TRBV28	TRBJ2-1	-	CASSQPGQGYNEQFF
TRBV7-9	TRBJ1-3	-	CASSFRTGGGNTIYF
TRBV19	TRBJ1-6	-	CASRGGTNSPLHF
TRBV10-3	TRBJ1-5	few	CAISGGTGGSNQPQHF
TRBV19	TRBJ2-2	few	CASKKRETGGELFF
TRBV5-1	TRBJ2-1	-	CASSGGLAGPHNEQFF
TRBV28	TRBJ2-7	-	CASSQRRLAGDEQYF
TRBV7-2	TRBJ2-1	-	CASSPRLAGDNEQFF
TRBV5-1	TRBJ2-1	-	CASSLVGTSSHNEQFF